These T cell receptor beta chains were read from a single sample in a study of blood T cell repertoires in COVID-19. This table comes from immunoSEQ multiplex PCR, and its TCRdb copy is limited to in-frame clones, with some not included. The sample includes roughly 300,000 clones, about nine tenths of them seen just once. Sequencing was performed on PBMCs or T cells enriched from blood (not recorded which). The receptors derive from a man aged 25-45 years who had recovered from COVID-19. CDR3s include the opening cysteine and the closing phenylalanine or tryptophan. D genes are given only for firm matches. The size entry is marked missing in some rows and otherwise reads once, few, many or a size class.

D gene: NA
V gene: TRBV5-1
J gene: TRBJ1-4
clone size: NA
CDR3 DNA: TGCGCCAGCAGACCCAGGGGTTTTGAAAAACTGTTTTTT
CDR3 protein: CASRPRGFEKLFF

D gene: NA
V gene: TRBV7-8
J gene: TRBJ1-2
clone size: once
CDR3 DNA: TGTGCCGGCGGTCAAGGAGGTAGTGGCTACACCTTC
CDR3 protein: CAGGQGGSGYTF

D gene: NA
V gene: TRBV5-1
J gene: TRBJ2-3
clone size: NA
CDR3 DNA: TGCGCCAGCAGCTCCGCAGGGTGGGATACGCAGTATTTT
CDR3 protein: CASSSAGWDTQYF

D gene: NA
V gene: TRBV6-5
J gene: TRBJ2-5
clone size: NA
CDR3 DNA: TGTGCCAGCAGTTACTCCCCAGGGCCCTTAGAGACCCAGTACTTC
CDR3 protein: CASSYSPGPLETQYF

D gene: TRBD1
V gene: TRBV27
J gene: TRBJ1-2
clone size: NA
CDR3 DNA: TGTGCCAGCAGTTCTAGGACAGGGGGCGCGGAGGGCTACACCTTC
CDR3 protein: CASSSRTGGAEGYTF

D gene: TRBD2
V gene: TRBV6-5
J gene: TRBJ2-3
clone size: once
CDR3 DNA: TGTGCCAGCAGCCCCTGGGCGGGGGGGCAGTATTTT
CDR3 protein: CASSPWAGGQYF

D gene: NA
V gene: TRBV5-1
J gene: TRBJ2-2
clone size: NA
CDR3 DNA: TGCGCCAGCAGCTTAGGCAGGGTGGCCACCGGGGAGCTGTTTTTT
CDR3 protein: CASSLGRVATGELFF

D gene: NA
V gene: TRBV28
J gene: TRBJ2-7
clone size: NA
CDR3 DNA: TGTGCCAGCAGTTTGCCTTACTCTTACGAGCAGTACTTC
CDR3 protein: CASSLPYSYEQYF

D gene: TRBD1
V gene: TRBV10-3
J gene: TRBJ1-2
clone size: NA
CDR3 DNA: TGTGCCATCAGGGGGACAGCCAACTATGGCTACACCTTC
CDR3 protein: CAIRGTANYGYTF

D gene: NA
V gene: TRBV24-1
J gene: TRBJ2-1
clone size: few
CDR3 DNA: TGTGCCACCAGTGACCGCCGACAGCTACTAAATGAGCAGTTCTTC
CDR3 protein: CATSDRRQLLNEQFF

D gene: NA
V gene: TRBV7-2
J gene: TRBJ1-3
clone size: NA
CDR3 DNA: TGTGCCAGCAGCAAGGGAGGGTCTGGAAACACCATATATTTT
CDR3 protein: CASSKGGSGNTIYF

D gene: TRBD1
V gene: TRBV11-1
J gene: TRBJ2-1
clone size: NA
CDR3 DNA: TGTGCCAGCAGCTCCAGGACAGGGGACAATGAGCAGTTCTTC
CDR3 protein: CASSSRTGDNEQFF

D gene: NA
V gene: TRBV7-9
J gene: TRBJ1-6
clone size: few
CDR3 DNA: TGTGCCAGCAGCCCTGGAGGTTCACCCCTCCACTTT
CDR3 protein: CASSPGGSPLHF

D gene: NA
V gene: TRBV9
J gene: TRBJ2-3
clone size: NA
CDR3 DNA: TGTGCCAGCAGCTTTCGGAAGGGGATGACAGATACGCAGTATTTT
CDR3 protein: CASSFRKGMTDTQYF

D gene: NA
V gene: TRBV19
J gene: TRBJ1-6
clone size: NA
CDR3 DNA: TGTGCCAGTAGTGAGGGATTTTATAATTCACCCCTCCACTTT
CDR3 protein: CASSEGFYNSPLHF

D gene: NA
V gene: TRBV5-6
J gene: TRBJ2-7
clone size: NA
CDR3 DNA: TGTGCCAGCAGCTTGGACGGCAGGGAGTACTTC
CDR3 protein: CASSLDGREYF

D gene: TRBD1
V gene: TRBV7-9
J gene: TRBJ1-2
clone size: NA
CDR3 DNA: TGTGCCAGCAGCTTCCTCCAGGGAGAGGGGGCAGAGAACTATGGCTACACCTTC
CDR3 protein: CASSFLQGEGAENYGYTF

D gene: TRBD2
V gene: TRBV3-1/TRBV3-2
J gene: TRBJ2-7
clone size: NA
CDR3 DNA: TGTGCCAGCAGCCAAGAGTTTAGGACTAGCGGGAACCACGAGCAGTACTTC
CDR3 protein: CASSQEFRTSGNHEQYF

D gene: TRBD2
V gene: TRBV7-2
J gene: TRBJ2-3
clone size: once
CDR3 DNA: TGTGCCAGCAGCTCACGAAGCGGGGGGAACACAGATACGCAGTATTTT
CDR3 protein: CASSSRSGGNTDTQYF